The source of this T cell receptor (beta chain) is a study of shared T cell receptors in the human thymus (dated by TCRdb to the early 2020s). About the full investigation: The study examined how self-reactive, shared T-cell receptor alpha chains are generated in the human thymus.

About this clone itself: Its specific antigen is unknown. Base qualities are not recorded, but no much larger clone differs from it by a single base.

The library relied on the immunoSEQ multiplex PCR assay. TCRdb limited this immuneACCESS table to in-frame rearrangements with V and J called. A share of clones is missing; checked studies link under half to unresolved V genes, and the rest is unexplained. This sample has about 660,000 clones in its table, and more than 75% of those were observed once. The top ten hold 0.0094% of the sample. V trim: 1 base; J trim: 6 bases; unmatched bases: 4. The germline V gene supplies CDR1 SGHTA and CDR2 FQGTGA. The CDR3 numbers 14 residues from cysteine through phenylalanine. CDR3 DNA is the only sequence kept; it has 42 bases, read in frame from the first base. The sample was also reused in another study, on human thymus T cells. The other study reports the following: Donors were immunologically healthy infants undergoing open corrective cardiac surgery for congenital heart defects in Finland. Thymus tissue was obtained as surgical resects removed during corrective cardiac surgery. Biased V and J gene segment usage appeared to be present in both thymic and peripheral blood repertoires. According to the related research, thymic TCR repertoires were highly overlapping among unrelated individuals. The study described the TCR alpha and beta repertoires in roughly 8 infant thymus samples and a few matching peripheral blood samples. Donor ages ranged from about 6 to 244 days, and the cohort comprised six male and a couple of female infants. After being mechanically released from the tissue, thymocytes were kept at -70 degrees C in pellets of about 8.5-32 million cells. A QIAsymphony instrument was used to extract genomic DNA from the frozen cell pellets. TCRB and TCRAD loci were amplified from a standardized quantity of quality-controlled genomic DNA using the immunoSEQ multiplex PCR assay. Amplicons spanned the V(D)J region at a length sufficient to cover the CDR3 and identify V and J genes. Through the commercial immunoSEQ service, the amplicons were sequenced on an Illumina platform. Corrections for primer bias and sequencing errors followed previously described methods, while TCRAD and TCRB definitions were based on the IMGT database. Analysis of the repertoires was done with immunoSEQ Analyzer 3.0 and VDJTools and included basic statistics, V/J segment usage, diversity estimates, rarefaction and pairwise overlap. Chao1, ChaoE, Efron-Thisted, Shannon and inverse Simpson indices were used to estimate diversity, which was also estimated on datasets down-sampled to the smallest sample. Repertoire overlap was assessed by strict matching of CDR3 nucleotide sequence, V gene and J gene, and clustering was done by Jaccard-based multidimensional scaling. On average, thymus samples gave 800,000 or so unique TCRB clonotypes, whereas blood samples gave about 84,000.

The receptor comes from a boy younger than two with a congenital heart defect. Donor details come from another sample of the same person, matched by shared clones. The sequence links TRBV7-3 to TRBJ2-7, and TRBD1 aligns with 9 junction nucleotides. Input material: thymocytes. CDR3 region: CASSLRSDRGEQYF. The sequence in DNA is TGTGCCAGCAGCTTAAGATCGGACAGGGGCGAGCAGTACTTC.